The 19 T cell receptor beta chains below were found in one sample sequenced in a study of T cells in Graves' hyperthyroidism and ophthalmopathy. From RNA transcripts, TCR beta CDR3 regions were amplified. The TCR CDR3 first-round RT-PCR relied on the HTBI primer set. MiXCR, applied by TCRdb to the multiplex PCR reads, yields one record per CDR3 protein. This sample has about 640,000 distinct CDR3 sequences, with less than 25% found just once. Sequencing used blood. These receptors all stem from a man aged 30-40 years with Graves' ophthalmopathy.

The gene calls are TRBV4-1 and TRBJ2-3; tentative D call: TRBD2 (5 bases). The V end was cut by 1 base, the J end by 1 base, with 18 bases between. From germline, CDR1 is MGHRA and CDR2 YSYEKL. The CDR3 covers 18 residues. Here the CDR3 reads CASSQGGLAGEGTDTQYF. CDR3 nucleotides: TGCGCCAGCAGCCAAGGGGGTCTAGCCGGAGAGGGCACAGATACGCAGTATTTT.

The rearrangement links TRBV28 to TRBJ1-5; 11 nucleotides align to TRBD1. The CDR3 length is 18 residues. Germline V lookup: CDR1 MDHEN, CDR2 SYDVKM. The J segment lost 1 base and the V segment lost 4 bases, leaving 9 bases of the junction unmatched. In nucleotides, the CDR3 is TGTGCCAGCAGTTATCCCGGACAGGGGGCAGAGAGCAATCAGCCCCAGCATTTT. This translates into CASSYPGQGAESNQPQHF.

This clonotype appeared many times. This sequence joins TRBV11-1 and TRBJ2-7, with 9 bases that match TRBD1. This CDR3 has 13 amino acids. Unmatched junction bases numbered 5, after V lost 4 bases and J lost 7 bases. CDR1 SGHAT and CDR2 FQDESV come from the germline V gene (reference sequence). The CDR3 nucleotides are TGTGCCAGCAGCTCGACAGGGGGAGAAGAGCAGTACTTC. This sequence encodes CASSSTGGEEQYF. The full variable domain, its missing parts supplied by reference TRBV11-1 and TRBJ2-7, is EAEVAQSPRYKITEKSQAVAFWCDPISGHATLYWYRQILGQGPELLVQFQDESVVDDSQLPKDRFSAERLKGVDSTLKIQPAELGDSAMYLCASSSTGGEEQYFGPGTRLTVT.

This clonotype was seen only a few times. The rearrangement joins TRBV5-1 to TRBJ2-1; D is possibly TRBD1 (6 bases). The V gene lost 2 bases and the J gene lost 3 bases, with 9 bases spanning the gap. Per the germline V gene, CDR1 is SGHRS and CDR2 is YFSETQ. CDR3 length: 14 amino acids. CDR3: CASSFDRRYNEQFF. For the CDR3, the DNA is TGCGCCAGCAGCTTTGACAGGCGCTACAATGAGCAGTTCTTC.

This clonotype was counted only a few times. The chain joins TRBV7-6 to TRBJ2-1; D might be TRBD2 (5 bases). V lost 5 bases to trimming and J lost 0 bases, with 11 bases between them. The CDR3 sequence is 15 residues long. The V gene's germline CDR1 is SGHVS and CDR2 FNYEAQ. The CDR3 loop reads CASSLTTSSYNEQFF. For the CDR3, the DNA is TGTGCCAGCAGCCTAACTACTAGCTCCTACAATGAGCAGTTCTTC.

The V and J genes are TRBV28 and TRBJ1-1; D gene ambiguous. The CDR3 has 11 residues. The V and J ends lost 4 bases and 11 bases respectively, with 11 bases between them. Germline assignment: CDR1 MDHEN and CDR2 SYDVKM. CDR3 protein: CASSYTTVAFF. The CDR3 nucleotides read TGTGCCAGCAGTTACACTACCGTGGCTTTCTTT.

The table lists this clonotype with many counts. The chain is built from TRBV20-1 and TRBJ2-5, with TRBD2 as a possible D gene (6 bases). Trimming took off 5 bases at V and 5 bases at J, with 15 bases between the two ends. The CDR3 consists of 13 residues. In germline, CDR1 is DFQATT, CDR2 SNEGSKA (reference sequence). CDR3: CSAVGTRVETQYF. The CDR3, as DNA: TGCAGTGCTGTCGGGACTCGGGTCGAGACCCAGTACTTC.

V usage is TRBV4-2 and J usage is TRBJ2-2; 10 positions match TRBD2. CDR1 and CDR2 from the germline V gene are LGHNA and YNFKEQ. Trimming cost V 4 bases and J 3 bases; bases outside gene matches: 20. This CDR3 is built from 21 residues. CDR3 amino acids: CASSLPSPGLAEAKDTGELFF. The CDR3 DNA is TGTGCCAGCAGCCTACCTTCCCCCGGACTAGCGGAAGCCAAGGACACCGGGGAGCTGTTTTTT.

This sequence joins TRBV7-9 and TRBJ1-1, with TRBD1 identical over 8 bases. Germline CDR1 SEHNR, CDR2 FQNEAQ (reference sequence). Trimming took 3 bases from V and 5 from J; bases not matched to a gene: 8. The CDR3 consists of 15 residues. The CDR3 nucleotides read TGTGCCAGCAGCTTTCAACAGGGGGTACATACTGAAGCTTTCTTT. It translates to CASSFQQGVHTEAFF. Together with reference TRBV7-9 and TRBJ1-1, the CDR3 gives the full variable domain: DTGVSQNPRHKITKRGQNVTFRCDPISEHNRLYWYRQTLGQGPEFLTYFQNEAQLEKSRLLSDRFSAERPKGSFSTLEIQRTEQGDSAMYLCASSFQQGVHTEAFFGQGTRLTVV.

The rearrangement uses TRBV10-1 and TRBJ2-1, with TRBD2 identical over 12 bases. V trimming: 6 bases; J trimming: 6 bases; junction bases outside the gene matches: 12. Per the germline V gene, CDR1 is WNHNN and CDR2 is SYGVQD (reference sequence). CDR3 length equals 17 residues. This chain's CDR3 is CASSDSHGLAGINEQFF. The CDR3 DNA is TGCGCCAGCAGCGATAGCCATGGACTAGCGGGAATCAATGAGCAGTTCTTC.

Only a few counts were recorded for this clonotype. The rearrangement uses TRBV29-1 and TRBJ2-7, with D maybe TRBD2 (6 bases). Germline V gene lookup returns CDR1 SQVTM and CDR2 ANQGSEA. The germline V and J ends were trimmed by 4 bases and 6 bases, with 19 bases remaining between them. There are 14 residues in the CDR3. CDR3 protein: CSVGPLARRGEQYF. CDR3 coding DNA: TGCAGCGTTGGTCCCCTAGCGAGGAGGGGCGAGCAGTACTTC.

This clonotype was picked up many times. V and J are TRBV6-2 or TRBV6-3 and TRBJ2-1, with D perhaps matching TRBD2 (7 bases). Germline-derived CDR1 and CDR2 are MNHEY and SVGEGT. V lost 6 bases to trimming and J lost 8 bases, with 17 bases between them. CDR3 length: 14 residues. The CDR3 sequence is CASSLGLGGDEQFF. For the CDR3, the DNA is TGTGCCAGCAGCCTTGGACTAGGGGGGGATGAGCAGTTCTTC.

This clonotype was detected ten times or more. The rearrangement uses TRBV7-8 and TRBJ2-1; D possibly corresponds to TRBD1 (5 bases). Germline V gene sequence: CDR1 SGHVS, CDR2 FQNEAQ. The CDR3 loop spans 17 amino acids. V was cut by 1 base and J by 0 bases, with 13 bases left in between. CDR3 DNA sequence: TGTGCCAGCAGCTTAGTCCCGACGACAGTCTCCTACAATGAGCAGTTCTTC. It is translated as CASSLVPTTVSYNEQFF.

This chain joins TRBV14 and TRBJ1-2; D not resolved. The CDR3 is made up of 14 amino acids. The V gene lost 0 bases and the J gene lost 2 bases, with 7 bases spanning the gap. The germline gives CDR1 SGHDN, CDR2 FVKESK. CDR3 sequence reads: CASSQDGGNYGYTF. CDR3 DNA: TGTGCCAGCAGCCAAGATGGAGGGAACTATGGCTACACCTTC.

The chain combines TRBV20-1 with TRBJ2-4; 7 bases map to TRBD1. V was pared by 3 bases and J by 5 bases, with 4 bases of the junction left unmatched. The CDR3 is 13 residues long. The V gene's germline CDR1 is DFQATT and CDR2 SNEGSKA (reference sequence). The CDR3 loop is CSARLGGQNIQYF. DNA for the CDR3: TGCAGTGCTAGGCTAGGGGGCCAAAACATTCAGTACTTC.

V and J are TRBV28 and TRBJ2-7; 8 positions match TRBD1. The germline gives CDR1 MDHEN, CDR2 SYDVKM. V lost 3 bases, J lost 0 bases, and 4 bases stayed unmatched. This CDR3 is 15 amino acids long. The CDR3: CASSLSDRVSYEQYF. The DNA of the CDR3 is TGTGCCAGCAGTTTGTCGGACAGGGTCTCCTACGAGCAGTACTTC.

This chain links TRBV30 with TRBJ2-2; TRBD2 matches at 8 bases. CDR3 length: 16 amino acids. CDR1 is GTSNPN and CDR2 is SVGIG in the germline V gene (reference sequence). V shed 2 bases, J shed 2 bases, and the junction held 7 bases outside the gene matches. CDR3 coding DNA: TGTGCCTGGAGTCCGGTAGCGGGACTAAACACCGGGGAGCTGTTTTTT. Residues: CAWSPVAGLNTGELFF.

Only a few counts were recorded for this clonotype. The gene calls are TRBV11-2 and TRBJ2-1, with 12 bases matching TRBD2. The J segment lost 6 bases and the V segment lost 8 bases, leaving 8 bases of the junction unmatched. Germline V lookup: CDR1 SGHAT, CDR2 FQNNGV. The CDR3 consists of 15 residues. DNA of the CDR3: TGTGCCAGCTCGGGACTAGCGGGCACTCCCAATGAGCAGTTCTTC. It yields the protein CASSGLAGTPNEQFF.

In this sample, this clonotype turned up a few times. The V gene is TRBV28, the J gene TRBJ2-3; no clear D gene. Per germline, CDR1 MDHEN and CDR2 SYDVKM. The V end was cut by 6 bases, the J end by 2 bases, with 15 bases between. This CDR3 region has 15 residues. The CDR3 DNA reads TGTGCCAGCAGCTCACCGTCGGATACCACAGATACGCAGTATTTT. It encodes CASSSPSDTTDTQYF.